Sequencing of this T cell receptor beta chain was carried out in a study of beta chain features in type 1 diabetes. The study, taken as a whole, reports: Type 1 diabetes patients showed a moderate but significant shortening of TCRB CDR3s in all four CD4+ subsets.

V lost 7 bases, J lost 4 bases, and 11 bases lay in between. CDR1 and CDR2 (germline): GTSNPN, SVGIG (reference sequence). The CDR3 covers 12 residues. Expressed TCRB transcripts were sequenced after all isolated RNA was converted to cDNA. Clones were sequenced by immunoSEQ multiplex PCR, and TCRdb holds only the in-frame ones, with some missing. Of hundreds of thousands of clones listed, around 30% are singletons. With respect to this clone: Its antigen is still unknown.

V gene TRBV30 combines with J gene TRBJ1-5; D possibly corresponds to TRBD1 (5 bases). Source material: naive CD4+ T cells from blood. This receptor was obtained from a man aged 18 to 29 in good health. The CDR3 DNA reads TGTGCCTCGAACGAGGGGAATCAGCCCCAGCATTTT. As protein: CASNEGNQPQHF. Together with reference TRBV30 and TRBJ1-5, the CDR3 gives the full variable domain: SQTIHQWPATLVQPVGSPLSLECTVEGTSNPNLYWYRQAAGRGLQLLFYSVGIGQISSEVPQNLSASRPQDRQFILSSKKLLLSDSGFYLCASNEGNQPQHFGDGTRLSIL.